The 25 T cell receptor beta chains given below trace back to one sample, sequenced in a study of post-analysis software for immune sequencing data. Overall study results and limits: Relative to controls, patients had roughly five TRBV segments at higher frequency, with TRBV5-6, TRBV5-1 and TRBV20-1 among these.

These TCRs' antigens remain unknown. TCR beta cDNA libraries included unique molecular identifiers. Each CDR3 protein gets one entry after TCRdb re-called the PCR reads with MiXCR. The sample includes approximately 730,000 distinct CDR3 sequences, roughly 27% of them seen just once. Sequenced material: blood. The source of these receptors is a girl aged 10 to 17 with multiple sclerosis.

The J gene is TRBJ2-3, the V gene TRBV5-1; D is perhaps TRBD2 (6 bases). CDR1 and CDR2 from the germline V gene are SGHRS and YFSETQ. V was shortened by 4 bases and J by 3 bases, with 15 bases between the two germline ends. The CDR3 totals 15 residues. The CDR3 loop is CASSHGVGGTDTQYF. In DNA form, the CDR3 reads TGCGCCAGCAGCCACGGCGTTGGAGGGACAGATACGCAGTATTTT.

This chain connects TRBV15 to TRBJ2-5; D unclear. V was shortened by 0 bases and J by 4 bases, with 15 bases between the two germline ends. This CDR3 has 16 residues. Per the germline V gene, CDR1 is LNHNV and CDR2 is YYDKDF (reference sequence). CDR3 nucleotide sequence: TGTGCCACCAGCAGAGATTGGGCAGGTCTACGAGAGACCCAGTACTTC. As protein: CATSRDWAGLRETQYF.

The V gene is TRBV3-1, the J gene TRBJ2-1; D possibly corresponds to TRBD2 (6 bases). This CDR3 contains 16 residues. V was cut by 4 bases and J by 4 bases, with 17 bases left in between. Germline CDR1 reads LGHDT; CDR2 reads YNNKEL (reference sequence). The CDR3 spells CASSPKGRGLYNEQFF. The CDR3 bases are TGTGCCAGCAGCCCCAAGGGGCGGGGACTTTACAATGAGCAGTTCTTC.

Only a few counts were recorded for this clonotype. The chain uses TRBV29-1 and TRBJ2-7, with 9 bases that match TRBD2. V lost 4 bases, J lost 6 bases, and 10 bases stayed unmatched. The CDR3 length is 14 residues. Germline V lookup: CDR1 SQVTM, CDR2 ANQGSEA. The DNA of the CDR3 is TGCAGCGTTGCCTTTAGCGGGAGCACGGGCGAGCAGTACTTC. Its translation: CSVAFSGSTGEQYF.

V and J are TRBV6-4 and TRBJ2-7; 10 bases are a match to TRBD1. Per the germline V gene, CDR1 is MRHNA and CDR2 is SNTAGT. V dropped 6 bases and J dropped 3; count of bases not matched to a gene: 8. There are 15 residues in the CDR3. CDR3 amino acids: CASSLRDRGRYEQYF. The CDR3 DNA reads as TGTGCCAGCAGCCTCCGGGACAGGGGACGCTACGAGCAGTACTTC.

This clonotype came up once. The chain links TRBV27 to TRBJ2-1; D is perhaps TRBD1 or TRBD2 (7 bases each). Germline loops: CDR1 MNHEY, CDR2 SMNVEV (reference sequence). V was cut by 6 bases and J by 6 bases, with 15 bases left in between. The CDR3 sequence is 14 residues long. The CDR3 DNA reads TGTGCCAGCAGAGCGGGACAGTCGTTCAATGAGCAGTTCTTC. Translating gives CASRAGQSFNEQFF.

This clonotype was counted a single time. For the CDR3, the DNA is TGTGCCAGCAGGGTTTGTAGCGGGAGCACAGATACGCAGTATTTT. As protein: CASRVCSGSTDTQYF. The chain joins TRBV12-3 or TRBV12-4 to TRBJ2-3; 7 bases match TRBD2. With V trimmed by 6 bases and J by 0 bases, 6 bases remained unmatched. The CDR3 runs to 15 residues.

The chain links TRBV20-1 to TRBJ2-1; D remains unclear. Germline assignment: CDR1 DFQATT and CDR2 SNEGSKA (reference sequence). Trimming took off 3 bases at V and 8 bases at J, with 17 bases between the two ends. The CDR3 runs 14 residues. CDR3 protein: CSARVALLMHEQFF. The DNA of the CDR3 is TGCAGTGCTAGGGTAGCCCTGCTTATGCATGAGCAGTTCTTC.

As DNA, the CDR3 is TGTGCCACCAGCAGGCTTCGTCAGGGCTCGACTGAAGCTTTCTTT. It codes for CATSRLRQGSTEAFF. The V and J genes are TRBV15 and TRBJ1-1, with D perhaps matching TRBD1 (5 bases). Trimming removed 3 bases from V and 5 bases from J, with 16 bases in between. This CDR3 is 15 amino acids long. The V gene's germline CDR1 is LNHNV and CDR2 YYDKDF (reference sequence).

This chain uses TRBV5-1 with TRBJ1-2; D gene unclear. Trimming removed 4 bases from V and 4 bases from J, with 17 bases in between. The germline gives CDR1 SGHRS, CDR2 YFSETQ. CDR3 size: 15 residues. The CDR3 nucleotides are TGCGCCAGCAGCGCGGCGGGCCCGGGTCTCTATGGCTACACCTTC. It codes for CASSAAGPGLYGYTF.

This rearrangement joins TRBV20-1 to TRBJ2-7; 8 bases line up with TRBD1. J lost 0 bases, V lost 8 bases, and 9 bases had no gene match. Germline CDR1 and CDR2: DFQATT and SNEGSKA (reference sequence). This CDR3 comprises 14 residues. This chain's CDR3 is CSPGQGPTSYEQYF. The CDR3 DNA is TGCAGTCCCGGACAGGGCCCCACCTCCTACGAGCAGTACTTC.

In its sample, this clonotype was seen a few times. The chain carries TRBV29-1 and TRBJ2-2, with 10 bases aligning to TRBD1. V dropped 4 bases and J dropped 8; count of bases not matched to a gene: 1. Germline CDR1 is SQVTM and CDR2 is ANQGSEA. The CDR3 runs to 12 residues. The CDR3 coding sequence is TGCAGCGTTGGACAGGGGGCGGGGGAGCTGTTTTTT. Protein product: CSVGQGAGELFF.

This clonotype turned up a few times. The V and J genes are TRBV7-8 and TRBJ2-5; D ambiguous. This CDR3 is 18 amino acids long. Germline lookup yields CDR1 SGHVS and CDR2 FQNEAQ. V was cut by 4 bases and J by 5 bases, with 26 bases left in between. CDR3 bases: TGTGCCAGCAGCTCCGACTCTTTAGGTATCGGCCGAGAGGAGACCCAGTACTTC. Protein: CASSSDSLGIGREETQYF.

This clonotype was picked up a small number of times. V usage is TRBV3-1 and J usage is TRBJ1-4; 7 nucleotides agree with TRBD1. The V gene's germline CDR1 is LGHDT and CDR2 YNNKEL (reference sequence). V lost 9 bases and J lost 8; bases outside the gene matches: 9. The CDR3 has 13 amino acids. The CDR3 nucleotides read TGTGCCAGTACCGGGGACAGCGACGAAAAACTGTTTTTT. Translating gives CASTGDSDEKLFF.

This clonotype was counted between two and nine times. The chain carries TRBV4-3 and TRBJ2-1, with D tentatively TRBD1 (5 bases). Trimming removed 4 bases from V and 7 bases from J, with 23 bases in between. Germline V gives CDR1 LGHNA, CDR2 YSLEER. The CDR3 covers 17 residues. The CDR3 here is CASSPQPGPLKGNEQFF. In DNA, the CDR3 is TGCGCCAGCAGCCCGCAACCCGGGCCGTTAAAGGGGAATGAGCAGTTCTTC.

This clonotype was found a few times. The chain combines TRBV27 with TRBJ2-1; 14 bases are shared with TRBD2. The CDR3 totals 19 residues. Trimming took 5 bases from V and 0 from J; bases not matched to a gene: 9. Germline CDR1 MNHEY, CDR2 SMNVEV (reference sequence). The CDR3 nucleotides are TGTGCCAGCAGTCCCTGGACTAGCGGGAGGCCACGCTCCTACAATGAGCAGTTCTTC. Protein: CASSPWTSGRPRSYNEQFF.

This clonotype was observed a few times. The chain recombines TRBV5-4 with TRBJ2-3, with 13 positions matching TRBD2. The germline CDR1 and CDR2 sequences are SGHNT and YYREEE (reference sequence). V trimming: 4 bases; J trimming: 2 bases; junction bases outside the gene matches: 7. There are 17 residues in the CDR3. This CDR3 is CASSARLAGGPTDTQYF. The CDR3 DNA sequence: TGTGCCAGCAGCGCCAGACTAGCGGGGGGCCCCACAGATACGCAGTATTTT.

This clonotype occurred many times. V usage is TRBV27 and J usage is TRBJ2-1; 12 bases are a match to TRBD2. The CDR3 is made up of 18 amino acids. Germline loops: CDR1 MNHEY, CDR2 SMNVEV (reference sequence). V lost 1 base and J lost 7; bases outside the gene matches: 11. The DNA of the CDR3 is TGTGCCAGCAGTTTATTGTCACCTAGCGGGGGGGCGGTGAATGAGCAGTTCTTC. This gives the protein CASSLLSPSGGAVNEQFF.

Note on this clonotype: A much larger clonotype is one base distant, so this may be a read error. V and J are TRBV5-1 and TRBJ2-1; a weak D match, TRBD2 (5 bases). From germline, CDR1 is SGHRS and CDR2 YFSETQ. CDR3 length: 16 residues. Trimming pared 1 base from V and 3 bases from J, leaving 14 bases between. This chain's CDR3 is CASSLTGGRNYNEQFF. CDR3 nucleotide sequence: TGCGCCAGCAGCTTGACCGGAGGCAGAAACTACAATGAGCAGTTCTTC. The complete variable domain, with remaining parts taken from reference TRBV5-1 and TRBJ2-1, reads KAGVTQTPRYLIKTRGQQVTLSCSPISGHRSVSWYQQTPGQGLQFLFEYFSETQRNKGNFPGRFSGRQFSNSRSEMNVSTLELGDSALYLCASSLTGGRNYNEQFFGPGTRLTVL.

At least ten counts were recorded for this clonotype. The J gene is TRBJ2-7, the V gene TRBV5-1, with D unclear. The CDR3 totals 12 residues. The germline CDR1 and CDR2 sequences are SGHRS and YFSETQ. V was cut by 3 bases and J by 2 bases, with 6 bases left in between. The CDR3 DNA is TGCGCCAGCAGCTGGGCCGCCTACGAGCAGTACTTC. Translation: CASSWAAYEQYF.

Of note for this clonotype: A read error may explain this, as a much larger clone is one base away. The chain recombines TRBV4-3 with TRBJ2-7; the D is unclear. The J call is in doubt because the DNA end fits TRBJ2-5 better. Germline V CDR1 and CDR2: LGHNA, YSLEER. CDR3 length equals 15 residues. The CDR3 bases are TGCGCCAGCGGCCAAGATTTGGCCCATGGGGAGACCCAGTACTTC. It is translated as CASGQDLAHGETQYF.

The chain recombines TRBV14 with TRBJ2-3; tentative D call: TRBD2 (6 bases). Germline lookup yields CDR1 SGHDN and CDR2 FVKESK. The CDR3 runs to 16 residues. Trimming took 4 bases from V and 9 from J, leaving 23 bases between them. DNA for the CDR3: TGTGCCAGCAGCCTCCTCAAAACCGGGATGAGCGGGACGCAGTATTTT. Residues: CASSLLKTGMSGTQYF. The variable domain in full, completed from reference TRBV14 and TRBJ2-3, reads EAGVTQFPSHSVIEKGQTVTLRCDPISGHDNLYWYRRVMGKEIKFLLHFVKESKQDESGMPNNRFLAERTGGTYSTLKVQPAELEDSGVYFCASSLLKTGMSGTQYFGPGTRLTVL.

The V call is TRBV28, the J call TRBJ2-1; tentatively, D is TRBD1 or TRBD2 (5 bases each). The CDR3 totals 14 residues. Trimming removed 11 bases from V and 10 bases from J, with 24 bases in between. Germline CDR1 and CDR2: MDHEN and SYDVKM. The CDR3 DNA reads TGTGCCGCGAACTTCGAGGGGAGAACGAAGGAGCAGTTCTTC. Protein product: CAANFEGRTKEQFF. The variable domain in full, with the rest retrieved from reference TRBV28 and TRBJ2-1, is DVKVTQSSRYLVKRTGEKVFLECVQDMDHENMFWYRQDPGLGLRLIYFSYDVKMKEKGDIPEGYSVSREKKERFSLILESASTNQTSMYLCAANFEGRTKEQFFGPGTRLTVL.

The chain uses TRBV6-5 and TRBJ1-1; D uncertain. Trimming cost V 6 bases and J 3 bases, with 5 bases left between them. From germline, CDR1 is MNHEY and CDR2 SVGAGI. The CDR3 length is 11 residues. In DNA, the CDR3 is TGTGCCAGCAGGACGGACACTGAAGCTTTCTTT. Translation gives CASRTDTEAFF.

This chain links TRBV12-3 or TRBV12-4 with TRBJ2-5; 9 bases are shared with TRBD1. Germline trimming cut 1 base from V and 5 bases from J; bases unmatched to any gene: 5. This CDR3 has 15 residues. CDR3 in DNA: TGTGCCAGCAGTTTAGTTGGGACAGGGTGCGAGACCCAGTACTTC. This sequence encodes CASSLVGTGCETQYF.